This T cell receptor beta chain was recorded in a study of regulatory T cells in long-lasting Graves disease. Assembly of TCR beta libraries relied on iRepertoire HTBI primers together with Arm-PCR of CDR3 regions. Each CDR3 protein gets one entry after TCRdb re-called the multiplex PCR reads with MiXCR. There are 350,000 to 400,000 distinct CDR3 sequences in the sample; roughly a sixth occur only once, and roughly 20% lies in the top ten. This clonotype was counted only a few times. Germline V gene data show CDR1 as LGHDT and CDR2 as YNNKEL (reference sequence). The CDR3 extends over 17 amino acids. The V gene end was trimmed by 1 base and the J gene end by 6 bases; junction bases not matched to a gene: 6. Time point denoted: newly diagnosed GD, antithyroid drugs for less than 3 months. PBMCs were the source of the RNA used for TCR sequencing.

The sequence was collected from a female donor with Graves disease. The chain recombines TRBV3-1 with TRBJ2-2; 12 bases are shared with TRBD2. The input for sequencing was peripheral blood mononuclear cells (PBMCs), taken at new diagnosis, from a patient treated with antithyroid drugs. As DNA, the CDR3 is TGTGCCAGCAGCCAAGTGAAGCTAGCGGGGGGGCCCGGGGAGCTGTTTTTT. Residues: CASSQVKLAGGPGELFF.